This T cell receptor (beta chain) originates from a study of response to subunit inactivated influenza vaccine. General study findings and limits: Every seasonal influenza vaccination brings in few new T cells, the authors suggested.

TCRdb called the RT-PCR reads again in MiXCR, with one record for every CDR3 protein. Here the sample spans roughly 700,000 distinct CDR3 sequences, about 15% being singletons. This clonotype was observed many times. The antigen is undetermined. The CDR3 loop spans 15 amino acids. Per the germline V gene, CDR1 is MNHEY and CDR2 is SMNVEV (reference sequence). V was clipped by 3 bases and J by 4 bases, with 15 bases between them. This clonotype was obtained from a man aged 50 or older who received an inactivated influenza vaccine. Sequenced here: PBMCs from blood, sampled 14 days before vaccination. The chain links TRBV27 to TRBJ2-5; perhaps TRBD1 as D (6 bases). The CDR3 DNA follows: TGTGCCAGCAGTTTCGCAGGGGCCCTTGGAGAGACCCAGTACTTC. It encodes CASSFAGALGETQYF.